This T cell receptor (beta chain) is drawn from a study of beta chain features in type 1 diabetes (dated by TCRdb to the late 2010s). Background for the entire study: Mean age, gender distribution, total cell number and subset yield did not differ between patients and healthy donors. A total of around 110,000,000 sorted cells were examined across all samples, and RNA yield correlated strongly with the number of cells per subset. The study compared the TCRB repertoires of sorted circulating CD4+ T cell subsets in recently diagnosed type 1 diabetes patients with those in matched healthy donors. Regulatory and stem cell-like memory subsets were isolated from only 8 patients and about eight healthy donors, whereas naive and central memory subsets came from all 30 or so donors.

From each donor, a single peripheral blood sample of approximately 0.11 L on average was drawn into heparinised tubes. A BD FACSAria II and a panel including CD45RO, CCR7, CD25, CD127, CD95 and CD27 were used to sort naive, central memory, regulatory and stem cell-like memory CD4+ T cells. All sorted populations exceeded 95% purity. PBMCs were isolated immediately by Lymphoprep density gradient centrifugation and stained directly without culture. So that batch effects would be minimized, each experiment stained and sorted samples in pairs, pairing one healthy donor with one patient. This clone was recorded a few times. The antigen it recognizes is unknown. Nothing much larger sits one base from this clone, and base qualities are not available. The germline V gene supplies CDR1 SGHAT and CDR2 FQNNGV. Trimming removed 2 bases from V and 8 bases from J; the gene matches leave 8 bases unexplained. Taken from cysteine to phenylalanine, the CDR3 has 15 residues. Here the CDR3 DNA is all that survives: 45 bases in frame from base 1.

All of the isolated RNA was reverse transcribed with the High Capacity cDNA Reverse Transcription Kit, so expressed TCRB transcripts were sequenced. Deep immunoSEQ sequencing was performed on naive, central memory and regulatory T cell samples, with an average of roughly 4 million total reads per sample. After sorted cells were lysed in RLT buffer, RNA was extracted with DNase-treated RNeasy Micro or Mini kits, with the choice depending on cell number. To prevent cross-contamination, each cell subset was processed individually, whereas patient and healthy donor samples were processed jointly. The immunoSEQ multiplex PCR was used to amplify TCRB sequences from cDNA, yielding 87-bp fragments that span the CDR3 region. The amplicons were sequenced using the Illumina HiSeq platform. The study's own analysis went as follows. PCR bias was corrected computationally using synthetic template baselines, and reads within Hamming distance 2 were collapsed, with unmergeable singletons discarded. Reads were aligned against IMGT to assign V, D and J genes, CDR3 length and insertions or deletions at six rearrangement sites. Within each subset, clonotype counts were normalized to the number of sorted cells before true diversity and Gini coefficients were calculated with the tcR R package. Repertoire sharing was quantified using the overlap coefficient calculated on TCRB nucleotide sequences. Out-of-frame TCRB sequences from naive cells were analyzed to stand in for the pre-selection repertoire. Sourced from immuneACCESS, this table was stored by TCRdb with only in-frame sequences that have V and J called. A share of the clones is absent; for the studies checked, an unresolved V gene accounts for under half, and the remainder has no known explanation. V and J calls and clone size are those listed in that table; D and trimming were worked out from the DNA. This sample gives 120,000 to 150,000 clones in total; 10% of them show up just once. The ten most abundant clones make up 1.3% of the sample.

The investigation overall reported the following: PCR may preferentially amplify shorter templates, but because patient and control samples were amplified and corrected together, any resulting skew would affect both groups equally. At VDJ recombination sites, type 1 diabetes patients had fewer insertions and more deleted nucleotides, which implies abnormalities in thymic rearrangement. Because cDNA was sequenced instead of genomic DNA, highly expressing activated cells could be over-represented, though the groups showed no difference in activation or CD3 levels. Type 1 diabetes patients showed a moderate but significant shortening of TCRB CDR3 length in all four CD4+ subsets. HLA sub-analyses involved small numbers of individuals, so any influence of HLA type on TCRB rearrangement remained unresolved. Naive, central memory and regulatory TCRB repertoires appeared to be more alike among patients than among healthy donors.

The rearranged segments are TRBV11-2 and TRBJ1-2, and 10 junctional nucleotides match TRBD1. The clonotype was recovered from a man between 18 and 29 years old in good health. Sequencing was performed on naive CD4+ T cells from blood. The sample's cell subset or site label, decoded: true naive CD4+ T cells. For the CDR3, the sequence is CASSLPGTGEGGYTF. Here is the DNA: TGTGCCAGCAGCTTACCCGGGACAGGGGAGGGCGGCTACACCTTC.